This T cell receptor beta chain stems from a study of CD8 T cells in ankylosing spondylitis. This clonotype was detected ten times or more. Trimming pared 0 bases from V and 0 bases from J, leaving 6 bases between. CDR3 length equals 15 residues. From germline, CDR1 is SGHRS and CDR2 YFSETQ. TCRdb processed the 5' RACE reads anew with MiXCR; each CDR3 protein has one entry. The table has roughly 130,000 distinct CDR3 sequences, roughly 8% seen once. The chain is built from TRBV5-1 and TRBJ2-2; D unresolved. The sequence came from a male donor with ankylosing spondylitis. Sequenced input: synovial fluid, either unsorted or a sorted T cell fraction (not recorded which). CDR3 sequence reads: CASSLDRANTGELFF. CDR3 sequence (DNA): TGCGCCAGCAGCTTGGATAGGGCGAACACCGGGGAGCTGTTTTTT.